This TCR beta chain was retrieved from a study of T cell changes during pregnancy in multiple sclerosis. Generated by immunoSEQ multiplex PCR, the TCRdb table keeps only in-frame clones and is missing some. The table has under 110,000 clones, approximately 91% seen once. The source is a female donor with multiple sclerosis, enrolled in a pregnancy study. The sample consisted of peripheral blood, taken in the second trimester of pregnancy.

The CDR3 bases are TGTGCCAGCAGGACTAGCGCCTACAATGAGCAGTTCTTC. This gives the protein CASRTSAYNEQFF. The chain joins TRBV6-5 to TRBJ2-1, with 8 bases that match TRBD2. The CDR3 spans 13 residues. Germline trimming cut 6 bases from V and 2 bases from J; bases unmatched to any gene: 0. Germline V CDR1 and CDR2: MNHEY, SVGAGI.